The present T cell receptor beta chain was sequenced within a study of shared clonotypes between healthy human individuals. Repertoires were generated with immunoSEQ multiplex PCR, while TCRdb's copy carries only in-frame clones and drops some. The sample consists of about 2.1 million clones, around 95% of them appearing once. CD45RO-negative, CCR7-positively selected cells formed the naive CD8 fraction, excluding terminally differentiated effector memory CD45RA+ cells. None of the donors, who were healthy HIV-negative adults, had recently had acute infections or vaccinations. Study results and caveats: Generation probabilities were higher for clonotypes shared across all four sorted-subset donors than for unshared ones. Some naive CD4 clonotypes, roughly 4.8%, turned up in common across several donors.

Comment on this clone: Its antigen is as yet unknown. Other nucleotide sequences from this sample produce the same CDR3.

This CDR3 is 12 amino acids long. CDR1 is SEHNR and CDR2 is FQNEAQ in the germline V gene (reference sequence). Trimming shortened V by 5 bases and J by 3 bases, and 8 bases separated the two germline ends. The TCR originated in a man aged 18 to 35 in good health. Some clones in this sample may be carry-over from other donors' samples. This rearrangement joins TRBV7-9 to TRBJ2-7, with D unclear. Material: naive CD8+ T cells from PBMCs. The DNA for the CDR3 is TGTGCCAGCAGCCCTAACAGCTACGAGCAGTACTTC. This sequence encodes CASSPNSYEQYF. The variable domain in full, completed from reference TRBV7-9 and TRBJ2-7, reads DTGVSQNPRHKITKRGQNVTFRCDPISEHNRLYWYRQTLGQGPEFLTYFQNEAQLEKSRLLSDRFSAERPKGSFSTLEIQRTEQGDSAMYLCASSPNSYEQYFGPGTRLTVT.